A single sample is the source of the 22 T cell receptor beta chains below, sequenced in a study of T cells in localized non-small cell lung cancer. Measured with immunoSEQ multiplex PCR; TCRdb has only the in-frame clones, and not every one. The repertoire holds about 2,000 clones, with 25% to 40% as singletons. The specimen was lung tumor tissue, collected before any cancer treatment. These receptors all stem from a male donor at least 60 years old with stage I squamous cell lung carcinoma.

V gene TRBV19 combines with J gene TRBJ2-5, with 8 bases lining up with TRBD2. This CDR3 is 13 amino acids long. CDR1 LNHDA and CDR2 SQIVND come from the germline V gene (reference sequence). Trimming cost V 5 bases and J 3 bases; bases outside gene matches: 2. CDR3 nucleotide sequence: TGTGCCAGTAGTTACGGGGGGGAAGAGACCCAGTACTTC. It yields the protein CASSYGGEETQYF.

The V and J genes are TRBV5-1 and TRBJ1-4, with D uncertain. V dropped 4 bases and J dropped 7 bases, with 17 bases sitting between them. Per germline, CDR1 SGHRS and CDR2 YFSETQ. This CDR3 contains 15 residues. The CDR3 spells CASSPLQGGLEKLFF. In nucleotides, the CDR3 is TGCGCCAGCAGCCCCTTACAAGGCGGGCTTGAAAAACTGTTTTTT.

This chain's CDR3 is CASRPGLGEQYF. CDR3 DNA sequence: TGTGCCAGCAGGCCGGGACTTGGCGAGCAGTACTTC. The rearrangement uses TRBV2 and TRBJ2-7; tentatively, D is TRBD2 (6 bases). The V end lost 6 bases, the J end lost 6 bases, and 12 bases lay between the germline ends. This CDR3 spans 12 amino acids. The germline CDR1 and CDR2 sequences are SNHLY and FYNNEI.

In its sample, this clone is large (0.1 to 1%). J is TRBJ1-1 and V is TRBV6-8, with TRBD1 matching over 7 bases. Germline values: CDR1 MNHGY, CDR2 SAAAGT. The CDR3 length is 16 residues. J lost 2 bases, V lost 6 bases, and 12 bases had no gene match. Written as DNA, the CDR3 is TGTGCCAGCAGCCGACAGGGAAGATATGATAACACTGAAGCTTTCTTT. This encodes CASSRQGRYDNTEAFF.

The chain has TRBV30 and TRBJ2-4; D possibly corresponds to TRBD1 (5 bases). The CDR3 is 13 amino acids. With 0 bases removed from V and 5 bases from J, the gap between germline ends came to 8 bases. Germline V gene sequence: CDR1 GTSNPN, CDR2 SVGIG (reference sequence). The chain's CDR3 is CAWSVQGQNIQYF. In DNA, the CDR3 is TGTGCCTGGAGTGTTCAGGGCCAAAACATTCAGTACTTC.

The V gene is TRBV12-5, the J gene TRBJ1-6; D is possibly TRBD1 (5 bases). V was shortened by 3 bases and J by 10 bases, with 7 bases between the two germline ends. This CDR3 region has 12 residues. In germline, CDR1 is LGHNT, CDR2 FRNRAP. DNA of the CDR3: TGTGCTAGTGGTTTAGACAGATCACCCCTCCACTTT. It yields the protein CASGLDRSPLHF.

The chain uses TRBV29-1 and TRBJ1-1, with unresolved D. CDR3 length equals 13 residues. V was clipped by 0 bases and J by 6 bases, with 11 bases between them. Germline CDR1 and CDR2: SQVTM and ANQGSEA. The CDR3 nucleotides read TGCAGCGTTGAAGATTCCCGCGCCCCTGAAGCTTTCTTT. It is translated as CSVEDSRAPEAFF. Complete variable domain (other parts from reference TRBV29-1 and TRBJ1-1): SAVISQKPSRDICQRGTSLTIQCQVDSQVTMMFWYRQQPGQSLTLIATANQGSEATYESGFVIDKFPISRPNLTFSTLTVSNMSPEDSSIYLCSVEDSRAPEAFFGQGTRLTVV.

The chain employs TRBV6-8 and TRBJ2-5, with 8 positions matching TRBD2. V lost 10 bases to trimming and J lost 0 bases; unmatched junction nucleotides: 10. The CDR3 sequence is 15 residues long. Germline V gene sequence: CDR1 MNHGY, CDR2 SAAAGT. The CDR3 DNA follows: TGTGCCACCGGGGGAAGCGGGGGTAACCAAGAGACCCAGTACTTC. Its translation is CATGGSGGNQETQYF.

This chain connects TRBV18 to TRBJ1-3, with D unresolved. Germline CDR1 KGHSH, CDR2 LQKENI. This CDR3 region has 14 residues. Trimming took off 2 bases at V and 0 bases at J, with 5 bases between the two ends. CDR3 bases: TGTGCCAGCTCACCAAATCCCTCTGGAAACACCATATATTTT. Translating it yields CASSPNPSGNTIYF.

The chain employs TRBV19 and TRBJ1-1; 9 nucleotides agree with TRBD1. The germline V gene encodes CDR1 LNHDA and CDR2 SQIVND (reference sequence). The CDR3 has 14 residues. Unmatched junction bases numbered 8, after V lost 7 bases and J lost 5 bases. The CDR3 DNA reads TGTGCCAGTACCCTCGACAGGGGGGTTACTGAAGCTTTCTTT. Protein: CASTLDRGVTEAFF.

The chain is built from TRBV25-1 and TRBJ1-2; D unresolved. Between the trimmed V and J ends, which lost 5 bases and 5 bases, there was a span of 12 bases. The germline gives CDR1 MGHDK, CDR2 SYGVNS. CDR3 length: 13 residues. CDR3 protein: CASSPGPSYGYTF. CDR3 DNA: TGTGCCAGCAGTCCTGGGCCTTCTTATGGCTACACCTTC.

A few counts support this clone. The rearrangement links TRBV6-8 to TRBJ1-6; D not certain. CDR3 length: 15 residues. The V end was cut by 0 bases, the J end by 7 bases, with 10 bases between. Germline CDR1 and CDR2: MNHGY and SAAAGT. For the CDR3, the DNA is TGTGCCAGCAGTTACTCAGAGGTTGCAAATTCACCCCTCCACTTT. This gives the protein CASSYSEVANSPLHF.

The V and J genes are TRBV18 and TRBJ1-1, with a tentative D call TRBD1 (5 bases). The germline V gene encodes CDR1 KGHSH and CDR2 LQKENI. Trimming stripped 3 bases from V and 1 base from J, with 12 bases between. The CDR3 extends over 15 amino acids. CDR3 sequence (DNA): TGTGCCAGCTCACCCGTGGACACCCCGAACACTGAAGCTTTCTTT. It yields the protein CASSPVDTPNTEAFF. Full variable domain (rest looked up from reference TRBV18 and TRBJ1-1): NAGVMQNPRHLVRRRGQEARLRCSPMKGHSHVYWYRQLPEEGLKFMVYLQKENIIDESGMPKERFSAEFPKEGPSILRIQQVVRGDSAAYFCASSPVDTPNTEAFFGQGTRLTVV.

The chain is built from TRBV6-8 and TRBJ1-6, with TRBD1 matching 7 bases. Germline V lookup: CDR1 MNHGY, CDR2 SAAAGT. CDR3 length equals 14 residues. The V and J ends lost 6 bases and 6 bases, in that order; junction bases with no gene match: 5. CDR3 DNA: TGTGCCAGCAGCCAGACAGGGCGTAATTCACCCCTCCACTTT. Translated, it gives CASSQTGRNSPLHF.

The J gene is TRBJ1-3, the V gene TRBV10-2, with 10 bases that match TRBD1. Germline V gene sequence: CDR1 WSHSY, CDR2 SAAADI. This CDR3 spans 15 amino acids. Trimming took 8 bases from V and 5 from J; bases not matched to a gene: 9. CDR3 DNA sequence: TGCGCCAGCGCTCGGGACAGGGGATCGAGAAACACCATATATTTT. It specifies CASARDRGSRNTIYF.

This clone is labeled medium-sized. V and J are TRBV11-3 and TRBJ1-5; D may be TRBD1 (6 bases). The CDR3 extends over 14 amino acids. From germline, CDR1 is SGHNT and CDR2 YENEEA. V was trimmed by 3 bases and J by 2 bases, leaving 8 bases between them. This CDR3 reads CASSLAGGNQPQHF. DNA for the CDR3: TGTGCCAGCAGCTTGGCAGGGGGCAATCAGCCCCAGCATTTT. Variable domain in full (rest from reference TRBV11-3 and TRBJ1-5): EAGVVQSPRYKIIEKKQPVAFWCNPISGHNTLYWYLQNLGQGPELLIRYENEEAVDDSQLPKDRFSAERLKGVDSTLKIQPAELGDSAVYLCASSLAGGNQPQHFGDGTRLSIL.

V and J are TRBV11-3 and TRBJ2-5, with 9 nucleotides matching TRBD1. This CDR3 is 14 amino acids long. V lost 5 bases, J lost 2 bases, and 3 bases stayed unmatched. Germline V gives CDR1 SGHNT, CDR2 YENEEA. CDR3 residues: CASSMTGGQETQYF. In DNA form, the CDR3 reads TGTGCCAGCAGCATGACAGGGGGTCAAGAGACCCAGTACTTC.

This clone is medium-sized within its sample. The CDR3 DNA reads as TGTGCCAGCAGTCCCCCGGGGGGGTACTACGAGCAGTACTTC. Translating it yields CASSPPGGYYEQYF. This chain uses TRBV6-8 with TRBJ2-7; 8 nucleotides agree with TRBD2. Germline assignment: CDR1 MNHGY and CDR2 SAAAGT. The CDR3 has 14 amino acids. J was trimmed by 3 bases and V by 5 bases; bases with no gene match: 6.

The chain links TRBV11-3 to TRBJ1-3; TRBD1 is a possible D gene (6 bases). Deletions cut 2 bases from V and 1 base from J, with 12 bases between. CDR1 SGHNT and CDR2 YENEEA come from the germline V gene. This CDR3 contains 16 residues. CDR3 sequence (DNA): TGTGCCAGCAGCTTAAAGGGACACACTTCTGGAAACACCATATATTTT. Protein sequence: CASSLKGHTSGNTIYF. Complete variable domain (other parts from reference TRBV11-3 and TRBJ1-3): EAGVVQSPRYKIIEKKQPVAFWCNPISGHNTLYWYLQNLGQGPELLIRYENEEAVDDSQLPKDRFSAERLKGVDSTLKIQPAELGDSAVYLCASSLKGHTSGNTIYFGEGSWLTVV.

The chain combines TRBV5-1 with TRBJ1-1, with D uncertain. The length of the CDR3 is 14 residues. Trimming pared 0 bases from V and 4 bases from J, leaving 10 bases between. The germline gives CDR1 SGHRS, CDR2 YFSETQ. CDR3 DNA sequence: TGCGCCAGCAGCTTGGACCTCCTTAGCACTGAAGCTTTCTTT. This translates into CASSLDLLSTEAFF.

The J gene is TRBJ1-2, the V gene TRBV19; D not certain. The CDR3 loop spans 16 amino acids. V shed 5 bases and J shed 5 bases, with 21 bases lying between them. Per the germline V gene, CDR1 is LNHDA and CDR2 is SQIVND (reference sequence). The chain's CDR3 is CASSDRTINYGYGYTF. The CDR3 nucleotides read TGTGCCAGTAGTGACCGGACCATTAACTACGGGTATGGCTACACCTTC.

By share of the sample, this clone is large (0.1 to 1%). The rearrangement uses TRBV6-8 and TRBJ2-7, with TRBD1 identical over 8 bases. Germline CDR1 MNHGY, CDR2 SAAAGT. The CDR3 loop spans 15 amino acids. V was clipped by 5 bases and J by 6 bases; unmatched bases: 12. This chain's CDR3 is CASSEGIPGQVEQYF. The CDR3 nucleotides read TGTGCCAGCAGTGAGGGGATCCCGGGACAGGTCGAGCAGTACTTC.